This TCR beta chain was captured by sequencing in a study of T-cell reconstitution after alpha-beta-depleted transplantation in children. Study findings and constraints: Several hundred expanded graft clones reportedly supplied alpha-beta T cells about two months after transplant.

Germline V gene sequence: CDR1 MNHEY, CDR2 SVGAGI. Between the trimmed V and J ends, which lost 2 bases and 10 bases, there was a span of 18 bases. The CDR3 loop spans 15 amino acids. Unique molecular identifiers were built into the TCRbeta library. TCRdb re-called the PCR reads with MiXCR, one entry per CDR3 protein. The sample shows approximately 30,000 distinct CDR3 sequences, more than 6% of them seen only once. There are many counts of this clonotype. Its cognate antigen is unknown. The receptor's source is a child younger than two who had a stem cell transplant for acute myeloid leukemia, so the T cells may come from the graft donor. This chain links TRBV6-5 with TRBJ2-1; a possible D gene is TRBD1 (7 bases). The sequencing here drew on peripheral blood, taken 60 days after TCRalphabeta/CD19-depleted stem cell transplant. The CDR3 DNA reads as TGTGCCAGCAGTTACCGACTAGTCGTACAGGGGGAGCAGTTCTTC. Translating gives CASSYRLVVQGEQFF.